This is a list of T cell receptor beta chains from one sample in a study of cytomegalovirus exposure and HLA in healthy donors. Here immunoSEQ multiplex PCR was the method, and the copy in TCRdb shows in-frame clones only, minus some. The listing records more than 95,000 clones. Sequenced material: PBMCs. Receptor source: a man between 40 and 49 years old in good health and CMV-seronegative. Both conserved end residues are part of each CDR3. Fields, in order: J gene, V gene, D gene, CDR3 protein, CDR3 DNA. The D gene is left open where the match is weak.

j_call: TRBJ2-3
v_call: TRBV2
d_call: TRBD1
cdr3_aa: CASSERTGVDTQYF
cdr3_nt: TGTGCCAGCAGTGAAAGGACAGGGGTTGACACGCAGTATTTT

j_call: TRBJ1-1
v_call: TRBV7-9
d_call: TRBD1
cdr3_aa: CASSLAGTGGLTEAFF
cdr3_nt: TGTGCCAGCAGCCTTGCTGGGACAGGGGGTCTCACTGAAGCTTTCTTT

j_call: TRBJ2-7
v_call: TRBV11-2
d_call: NA
cdr3_aa: CASSLGESRGLDEQYF
cdr3_nt: TGTGCCAGCAGCTTAGGTGAATCGCGAGGGCTGGACGAGCAGTACTTC

j_call: TRBJ2-5
v_call: TRBV4-1
d_call: TRBD2
cdr3_aa: CASSQGRTSGKETQYF
cdr3_nt: TGCGCCAGCAGCCAGGGGCGAACTAGCGGGAAAGAGACCCAGTACTTC

j_call: TRBJ2-7
v_call: TRBV11-3
d_call: TRBD2
cdr3_aa: CASSVWGGWSSYEQYF
cdr3_nt: TGTGCCAGCAGCGTTTGGGGAGGGTGGAGCTCCTACGAGCAGTACTTC

j_call: TRBJ2-1
v_call: TRBV9
d_call: TRBD1
cdr3_aa: CASSQGSGQYNEQFF
cdr3_nt: TGTGCCAGCAGCCAAGGGTCGGGACAGTACAATGAGCAGTTCTTC

j_call: TRBJ1-2
v_call: TRBV6-1
d_call: NA
cdr3_aa: CASSERGYGYTF
cdr3_nt: TGTGCCAGCAGTGAACGGGGTTATGGCTACACCTTC

j_call: TRBJ2-6
v_call: TRBV5-4
d_call: NA
cdr3_aa: CASSFAPGLVGANVLTF
cdr3_nt: TGTGCCAGCAGCTTCGCCCCAGGCCTCGTGGGGGCCAACGTCCTGACTTTC

j_call: TRBJ2-5
v_call: TRBV11-3
d_call: NA
cdr3_aa: CASSLRHNQETQYF
cdr3_nt: TGTGCCAGCAGCCTTCGACACAACCAAGAGACCCAGTACTTC

j_call: TRBJ1-1
v_call: TRBV7-8
d_call: NA
cdr3_aa: CASSYRVYNTEAFF
cdr3_nt: TGTGCCAGCAGCTACAGGGTATATAACACTGAAGCTTTCTTT

j_call: TRBJ2-2
v_call: TRBV5-1
d_call: TRBD2
cdr3_aa: CASSPHGLAGVGELFF
cdr3_nt: TGCGCCAGCAGCCCCCACGGACTAGCGGGAGTCGGGGAGCTGTTTTTT

j_call: TRBJ2-3
v_call: TRBV13
d_call: TRBD2
cdr3_aa: CASSLSPAGGPEDTQYF
cdr3_nt: TGTGCCAGCAGCTTATCCCCAGCGGGAGGGCCGGAAGATACGCAGTATTTT

j_call: TRBJ2-2
v_call: TRBV6-1
d_call: NA
cdr3_aa: CASSERERYTGELFF
cdr3_nt: TGTGCCAGCAGTGAACGCGAGCGGTACACCGGGGAGCTGTTTTTT

j_call: TRBJ2-7
v_call: TRBV7-2
d_call: NA
cdr3_aa: CASSFGTYEQYF
cdr3_nt: TGTGCCAGCAGCTTCGGGACCTACGAGCAGTACTTC

j_call: TRBJ1-5
v_call: TRBV7-8
d_call: NA
cdr3_aa: CASSLGIVGGSMTQHF
cdr3_nt: TGTGCCAGCAGCTTAGGGATTGTAGGGGGATCCATGACCCAGCATTTT

j_call: TRBJ2-3
v_call: TRBV11-2
d_call: NA
cdr3_aa: CASSPVFPGDTQYF
cdr3_nt: TGTGCCAGCAGCCCGGTCTTTCCCGGGGATACGCAGTATTTT

j_call: TRBJ1-3
v_call: TRBV28
d_call: TRBD1
cdr3_aa: CASSLRVGQRNTIYF
cdr3_nt: TGTGCCAGCAGTTTAAGGGTGGGACAGCGAAACACCATATATTTT

j_call: TRBJ1-2
v_call: TRBV30
d_call: TRBD1
cdr3_aa: CAWRMSGTEPSNYGYTF
cdr3_nt: TGTGCCTGGAGGATGTCCGGGACAGAACCTTCTAACTATGGCTACACCTTC

j_call: TRBJ2-7
v_call: TRBV30
d_call: TRBD2
cdr3_aa: CAWSVRGGSYEQYF
cdr3_nt: TGTGCCTGGAGTGTACGGGGGGGCTCCTACGAGCAGTACTTC

j_call: TRBJ2-7
v_call: TRBV19
d_call: TRBD2
cdr3_aa: CASSPTSGRASSYEQYF
cdr3_nt: TGTGCCAGTAGTCCAACTAGCGGGAGGGCGTCCTCCTACGAGCAGTACTTC

j_call: TRBJ2-2
v_call: TRBV9
d_call: NA
cdr3_aa: CASSVATGSGTGELFF
cdr3_nt: TGTGCCAGCAGCGTAGCTACCGGGAGTGGAACCGGGGAGCTGTTTTTT

j_call: TRBJ1-2
v_call: TRBV5-1
d_call: NA
cdr3_aa: CASSPGDLLTNYGYTF
cdr3_nt: TGCGCCAGCAGCCCAGGGGATCTACTTACTAACTATGGCTACACCTTC

j_call: TRBJ2-1
v_call: TRBV30
d_call: TRBD2
cdr3_aa: CAWSVPGRAGDEQFF
cdr3_nt: TGTGCCTGGAGTGTACCCGGGAGGGCCGGGGATGAGCAGTTCTTC

j_call: TRBJ2-7
v_call: TRBV29-1
d_call: TRBD1
cdr3_aa: CSAQGGTVSDEQYF
cdr3_nt: TGCAGCGCTCAAGGTGGGACAGTCAGCGACGAGCAGTACTTC

j_call: TRBJ2-6
v_call: TRBV6-1
d_call: NA
cdr3_aa: CASSEASSGANVLTF
cdr3_nt: TGTGCCAGCAGTGAAGCTAGCTCTGGGGCCAACGTCCTGACTTTC

j_call: TRBJ2-7
v_call: TRBV7-7
d_call: TRBD2
cdr3_aa: CASSHSSGEQYF
cdr3_nt: TGTGCTAGCAGCCACTCTAGCGGTGAGCAGTACTTC

j_call: TRBJ2-7
v_call: TRBV11-3
d_call: NA
cdr3_aa: CASSLVYYQGGALEFF
cdr3_nt: TGTGCCAGCAGCTTAGTCTATTACCAGGGTGGCGCGCTGGAGTTCTTC

j_call: TRBJ2-5
v_call: TRBV11-3
d_call: TRBD1
cdr3_aa: CASSSGGSIEETQYF
cdr3_nt: TGTGCCAGCAGCTCAGGGGGATCGATAGAAGAGACCCAGTACTTC